The rows below give T cell receptor beta chains drawn from one sample of a study of T cell responses to AZD1222 COVID-19 vaccine. The table came from immunoSEQ multiplex PCR; TCRdb's copy has only in-frame clones and leaves some out. The sample yields 100,000 to 130,000 clones, about 90% seen once. The material sequenced was peripheral blood, taken on day 0 of AZD1222 vaccination. All receptors derive from an adult in good health. The CDR3 runs from the conserved cysteine through the conserved F or W. D genes are given only for firm matches. The size of a clone is reported for some rows only, either as once, few or many, or as a class for expanded clones.

-	TRBV11-1	TRBD2	TRBJ2-1	CASSLALAGVTYNEQFF	TGTGCCAGCAGCTTAGCGCTAGCGGGGGTCACCTACAATGAGCAGTTCTTC
-	TRBV11-2	TRBD1	TRBJ2-5	CASSLDLDRGVGETQYF	TGTGCCAGCAGCTTAGATCTGGACAGGGGAGTTGGAGAGACCCAGTACTTC
-	TRBV5-1	TRBD1	TRBJ1-2	CASSTTATGGRDGYTF	TGCGCCAGCAGCACCACGGCGACAGGGGGCAGGGATGGCTACACCTTC
-	TRBV2	TRBD1	TRBJ1-1	CASSDPGGNTEAFF	TGTGCCAGCAGTGACCCAGGGGGTAACACTGAAGCTTTCTTT
-	TRBV2	-	TRBJ1-2	CASSPTGGDGYTF	TGTGCCAGCAGTCCCACGGGGGGAGATGGCTACACCTTC
-	TRBV4-3	-	TRBJ1-4	CASSQDRGGHNEKLFF	TGCGCCAGCAGCCAAGATCGTGGGGGGCATAATGAAAAACTGTTTTTT
-	TRBV2	-	TRBJ1-1	CASRDSNTEAFF	TGTGCCAGCAGGGACAGTAACACTGAAGCTTTCTTT
once	TRBV5-6	-	TRBJ2-1	CASSLLEKFGYNEQFF	TGTGCCAGCAGCTTGTTGGAGAAATTTGGATACAATGAGCAGTTCTTC
-	TRBV21-1	-	TRBJ2-7	CASSKGRFIVLYEQYF	TGTGCCAGCAGCAAAGGCCGGTTCATTGTCCTCTACGAGCAGTACTTC
-	TRBV7-2	TRBD2	TRBJ2-5	CASSSGTSGGRETQYF	TGTGCCAGCAGCTCAGGGACTAGCGGGGGGCGGGAGACCCAGTACTTC
-	TRBV21-1	-	TRBJ2-5	CASSTQETQYF	TGTGCCAGCAGCACCCAAGAGACCCAGTACTTC
-	TRBV12-3/TRBV12-4	-	TRBJ1-1	CASSWAELGAFF	TGTGCCAGCAGTTGGGCAGAGTTAGGAGCTTTCTTT
once	TRBV3-1/TRBV3-2	-	TRBJ2-1	CASSGTSNEQFF	TGTGCCAGCAGCGGGACTTCCAATGAGCAGTTCTTC
-	TRBV4-3	TRBD1	TRBJ2-2	CASSWGQGTGELFF	TGCGCCAGCAGCTGGGGACAGGGGACCGGGGAGCTGTTTTTT
-	TRBV20-1	-	TRBJ2-3	CSASWGSLTEDTQYF	TGCAGTGCTAGTTGGGGCAGCCTGACGGAGGATACGCAGTATTTT
-	TRBV7-2	TRBD2	TRBJ2-3	CASRSSGPVVTDTQYF	TGTGCCAGCAGATCTAGCGGCCCCGTCGTCACAGATACGCAGTATTTT
-	TRBV19	-	TRBJ2-7	CASQSKTGTHNSEQYF	TGTGCCAGTCAGAGTAAAACCGGGACCCACAACTCGGAGCAGTACTTC
-	TRBV11-3	TRBD1	TRBJ2-1	CASSLAGQGDNEQFF	TGTGCCAGCAGCTTAGCCGGACAGGGGGATAATGAGCAGTTCTTC
few	TRBV11-2	-	TRBJ2-7	CASSAGLGVGEQYF	TGTGCCAGCAGCGCTGGCCTGGGTGTGGGTGAGCAGTACTTC
-	TRBV9	-	TRBJ2-7	CASSVAPHSGYEQYF	TGTGCCAGCAGCGTAGCCCCACACAGCGGGTACGAGCAGTACTTC
-	TRBV6-4	TRBD2	TRBJ2-6	CASSAISGGSGANVLTF	TGTGCCAGCAGTGCGATTAGCGGGGGCTCTGGGGCCAACGTCCTGACTTTC
-	TRBV6-5	TRBD1	TRBJ1-2	CASSRGPGGGYTF	TGTGCCAGCAGTAGAGGTCCAGGGGGTGGCTACACCTTC
-	TRBV7-9	TRBD2	TRBJ2-3	CASTNSGGADTQYF	TGTGCCAGCACCAATAGCGGGGGGGCAGATACGCAGTATTTT
-	TRBV18	TRBD1	TRBJ2-2	CASSEQQGYNGELFF	TGTGCCAGCTCAGAACAACAGGGGTACAACGGGGAGCTGTTTTTT
once	TRBV6-5	-	TRBJ1-6	CASEGMGNSPLHF	TGTGCCAGCGAGGGGATGGGTAATTCACCCCTCCACTTT
-	TRBV7-9	-	TRBJ2-7	CASSFSALISYEQYF	TGTGCCAGCAGCTTTTCGGCATTAATCTCCTACGAGCAGTACTTC
-	TRBV7-8	-	TRBJ1-1	CASSLEPVNTEAFF	TGTGCCAGCAGCTTAGAACCGGTGAACACTGAAGCTTTCTTT
-	TRBV18	TRBD1	TRBJ1-6	CASSPTGQPRGPLHF	TGTGCCAGCTCACCAACGGGACAGCCTCGTGGACCCCTCCACTTT
-	TRBV5-1	TRBD1	TRBJ2-6	CASSLGQGASSGANVLTF	TGCGCCAGCAGCTTGGGACAGGGGGCGAGCTCTGGGGCCAACGTCCTGACTTTC
-	TRBV29-1	TRBD2	TRBJ2-1	CSVEGLGLGGNEQFF	TGCAGCGTTGAGGGGTTGGGACTAGGCGGCAATGAGCAGTTCTTC
-	TRBV7-9	-	TRBJ2-7	CASSLSTPKFYEQYF	TGTGCCAGCAGCTTATCGACTCCGAAATTCTACGAGCAGTACTTC
-	TRBV7-2	-	TRBJ2-7	CASSSSPRYEQYF	TGTGCCAGCAGTTCTTCTCCGCGCTACGAGCAGTACTTC
-	TRBV2	-	TRBJ2-1	CASSATVPGSEQFF	TGTGCCAGCAGCGCCACCGTTCCGGGGTCTGAGCAGTTCTTC
-	TRBV7-6	-	TRBJ2-7	CASSLAPGTPGIYEQYF	TGTGCCAGCAGCTTAGCCCCTGGGACGCCAGGAATCTACGAGCAGTACTTC
-	TRBV5-1	TRBD1	TRBJ1-1	CASSFGGDRLVFF	TGCGCCAGCAGCTTCGGGGGGGACAGGTTAGTTTTCTTT
few	TRBV15	-	TRBJ2-1	CATSFDGGEQFF	TGTGCCACCAGCTTCGACGGGGGTGAGCAGTTCTTC
-	TRBV19	TRBD1	TRBJ1-2	CASSLRTGRDGYTF	TGTGCCAGTAGTCTTCGGACAGGGAGGGATGGCTACACCTTC
-	TRBV19	-	TRBJ1-6	CASSKENSPLHF	TGTGCCAGTAGTAAGGAGAATTCACCCCTCCACTTT
-	TRBV29-1	-	TRBJ1-3	CSVGLGGNTIYF	TGCAGCGTCGGGTTGGGAGGAAACACCATATATTTT
-	TRBV25-1	TRBD2	TRBJ2-1	CASSPSAPGGAVEQFF	TGTGCCAGCAGCCCGTCGGCCCCGGGGGGGGCCGTTGAGCAGTTCTTC
-	TRBV4-2	-	TRBJ2-5	CASSKPGQGSGETQYF	TGTGCCAGCAGCAAACCCGGGCAGGGGTCAGGGGAGACCCAGTACTTC
-	TRBV19	TRBD2	TRBJ2-3	CASSIQAGLTDTQYF	TGTGCCAGTAGTATACAAGCGGGACTAACAGATACGCAGTATTTT
-	TRBV6-4	-	TRBJ2-1	CASSDYRVNSYNEQFF	TGTGCCAGCAGTGACTACAGGGTCAATTCCTACAATGAGCAGTTCTTC
-	TRBV24-1	TRBD2	TRBJ2-3	CATSDLTSGDTDTQYF	TGTGCCACCAGTGATTTGACTAGCGGGGACACAGATACGCAGTATTTT
-	TRBV30	TRBD1	TRBJ1-2	CAWSDGTGGDYGYTF	TGTGCCTGGAGTGATGGGACAGGGGGCGACTATGGCTACACCTTC
-	TRBV18	-	TRBJ1-3	CASSPLDVDSGNTIYF	TGTGCCAGCTCACCACTCGACGTTGACTCTGGAAACACCATATATTTT
-	TRBV7-3	-	TRBJ1-1	CASSLNGDTEAFF	TGTGCCAGCAGCTTAAATGGGGACACTGAAGCTTTCTTT